This record covers a single T cell receptor beta chain. Free of recent acute infections or vaccinations, the donors were healthy HIV-negative adults. Per the original methods: There were no quality scores in the junction-only immunoSEQ sequences, so filtering differed. The protocol was immunoSEQ multiplex PCR, while the TCRdb copy is restricted to in-frame clones and leaves out a portion. Clone size and V and J calls were adopted from that table, with D and trimming inferred from the DNA. The data hold 2,500,000 or so clones, with roughly 92% observed a single time. This sample was taken from a study of shared clonotypes between healthy human individuals. Study at large: Aged between 18 and 49, the donors were two women and three men.

The CDR3 totals 19 residues. Germline CDR1 and CDR2: MNHEY and SMNVEV (reference sequence). Trimming removed 0 bases from V and 0 bases from J; junction bases left unmatched: 10. This chain joins TRBV27 and TRBJ1-1; TRBD1 agrees at 10 bases. The sample comprised naive CD4+ T cells sorted from blood. Subset here: CD45RA+ positively selected. This TCR was sampled from a man aged 18 to 29 in good health. CDR3 in amino acids: CASSLSGDRGFGLNTEAFF. Written as DNA, the CDR3 is TGTGCCAGCAGTTTATCTGGGGACAGGGGTTTTGGGCTGAACACTGAAGCTTTCTTT.